This T cell receptor (beta chain) is drawn from a study of cytomegalovirus exposure and HLA in healthy donors. Researchers ran the PCR with 60 Vbeta and 13 Jbeta primers. Sequencing used immunoSEQ multiplex PCR; TCRdb keeps in-frame clones, though not all of them. The table shows about 160,000 clones, with approximately 78% occurring only once. The TCR was taken from a male donor in good health and CMV-seronegative. Sequencing was carried out using PBMCs.

This CDR3 reads CASSYGDRGMSGYTF. DNA of the CDR3: TGTGCCAGCAGTTACGGGGACAGGGGGATGTCGGGCTACACCTTC. The genes are TRBV6-5 and TRBJ1-2, with 11 bases lining up with TRBD1. Per germline, CDR1 MNHEY and CDR2 SVGAGI. This CDR3 is built from 15 residues. J lost 8 bases, V lost 2 bases, and 7 bases had no gene match.